The 19 T cell receptor beta chains below come from one sample, sequenced in a study of shared clonotypes between healthy human individuals. Using immunoSEQ multiplex PCR, the repertoire was profiled, and TCRdb retains in-frame clones only, with some absent. The profile shows around 2,100,000 clones, around 96% of them singletons. Naive CD8 cells, CD45RO-negative and positively selected for CCR7, excluded terminally differentiated effector memory CD45RA+ cells. The sample comprised naive CD8+ T cells sorted from blood. These receptors all come from a man younger than 35 in good health.

The chain carries TRBV12-2 and TRBJ2-3; no DNA check was done on the table's D call, TRBD2. TRBV12-2 is annotated as a pseudogene. The CDR3 is made up of 17 amino acids. Here the CDR3 reads CASRLTRDGSGTDTQYF. The CDR3 region has the DNA TGTGCAAGTCGCTTGACACGAGATGGTAGCGGCACAGATACGCAGTATTTT.

The rearrangement uses TRBV7-9 and TRBJ2-7, with TRBD1 matching 7 bases. This CDR3 comprises 14 residues. With 5 bases clipped from V and 5 bases from J, the junction kept 9 bases outside the gene matches. CDR1 is SEHNR, CDR2 FQNEAQ, per germline (reference sequence). This CDR3 reads CASSPPDRLHEQYF. Written as DNA, the CDR3 is TGTGCCAGCAGCCCTCCGGACAGGCTCCACGAGCAGTACTTC. The complete variable domain, with remaining parts taken from reference TRBV7-9 and TRBJ2-7, reads DTGVSQNPRHKITKRGQNVTFRCDPISEHNRLYWYRQTLGQGPEFLTYFQNEAQLEKSRLLSDRFSAERPKGSFSTLEIQRTEQGDSAMYLCASSPPDRLHEQYFGPGTRLTVT.

The CDR3 sequence is CASSLSGQGGSHTQYF. The CDR3 DNA reads TGTGCCAGCAGTTTGTCAGGACAGGGTGGTTCGCATACGCAGTATTTT. The V gene is TRBV27, the J gene TRBJ2-3, with 8 nucleotides matching TRBD1. The CDR3 runs to 16 residues. J was trimmed by 7 bases and V by 3 bases; bases with no gene match: 12. The germline V gene has CDR1 MNHEY and CDR2 SMNVEV (reference sequence).

The chain links TRBV29-1 to TRBJ2-1; 10 bases fit TRBD1. Trimming took 8 bases from V and 8 from J; bases not matched to a gene: 9. The CDR3 spans 13 residues. Germline V gives CDR1 SQVTM, CDR2 ANQGSEA. CDR3 in amino acids: CSLPGQGRHEQFF. The CDR3 region has the DNA TGCAGCCTTCCGGGACAGGGGCGTCATGAGCAGTTCTTC.

The rearrangement uses TRBV6-5 and TRBJ1-2, with D possibly matching TRBD1 (5 bases). The V end lost 6 bases, the J end lost 4 bases, and 12 bases lay between the germline ends. The CDR3 is made up of 13 amino acids. The germline CDR1 and CDR2 sequences are MNHEY and SVGAGI. The CDR3 DNA reads as TGTGCCAGCAGCCCGGACATCGTCTATGGCTACACCTTC. The encoded protein is CASSPDIVYGYTF.

The chain recombines TRBV6-1 with TRBJ2-1; 8 bases are shared with TRBD1. The CDR3 is 15 amino acids. The trim removed 7 bases at V and 7 bases at J, leaving 12 bases unmatched. The germline CDR1 and CDR2 sequences are MNHNS and SASEGT. DNA of the CDR3: TGTGCCAGCATCCTAGGACAGGGAATTCAAAATGAGCAGTTCTTC. Its translation is CASILGQGIQNEQFF.

The genes are TRBV13 and TRBJ2-3, with 13 bases lining up with TRBD2. The germline gives CDR1 PRHDT, CDR2 FYEKMQ (reference sequence). This CDR3 is built from 16 residues. V shed 4 bases and J 2 bases; nucleotides not matched to a gene: 3. CDR3 in amino acids: CASSSGTSGATDTQYF. For the CDR3, the DNA is TGTGCCAGCAGCTCCGGGACTAGCGGGGCCACAGATACGCAGTATTTT.

The chain carries TRBV6-1 and TRBJ2-7; possibly TRBD2 for D (6 bases). Trimming removed 1 base from V and 3 bases from J, with 10 bases in between. Germline loops: CDR1 MNHNS, CDR2 SASEGT. The CDR3 runs to 14 residues. CDR3 sequence (DNA): TGTGCCAGCAGTGAAGTCATAGCGGTCTACGAGCAGTACTTC. Translated: CASSEVIAVYEQYF.

The chain links TRBV7-9 to TRBJ2-7; D remains ambiguous. V lost 5 bases and J lost 1, with 9 bases in between. Germline lookup yields CDR1 SEHNR and CDR2 FQNEAQ (reference sequence). There are 13 residues in the CDR3. CDR3: CASSTILSYEQYF. The CDR3 DNA follows: TGTGCCAGCAGCACAATTCTTTCCTACGAGCAGTACTTC.

This sequence joins TRBV2 and TRBJ2-1; 8 bases match TRBD1. The ends lost 4 bases at V and 5 bases at J; junction bases unmatched: 4. The CDR3 is made up of 14 amino acids. Germline V gene lookup returns CDR1 SNHLY and CDR2 FYNNEI. CDR3 amino acids: CASSARTGNNEQFF. The CDR3 bases are TGTGCCAGCAGTGCCCGGACAGGGAACAATGAGCAGTTCTTC.

The J gene is TRBJ2-5, the V gene TRBV5-5; D unresolved. Germline CDR1 and CDR2: SGHKS and YYEKEE (reference sequence). V was pared by 3 bases and J by 1 base, with 4 bases between. This CDR3 is built from 12 residues. The CDR3 region has the DNA TGTGCCAGCAGCTCCCCCCAAGAGACCCAGTACTTC. Translated, it gives CASSSPQETQYF.

This rearrangement joins TRBV6-5 to TRBJ2-6, with D uncertain. V lost 7 bases, J lost 4 bases, and 11 bases lay in between. Germline lookup yields CDR1 MNHEY and CDR2 SVGAGI. CDR3 size: 14 residues. The CDR3 protein is CASTAILGANVLTF. The CDR3 coding sequence is TGTGCCAGCACTGCCATCCTCGGGGCCAACGTCCTGACTTTC.

The gene calls are TRBV7-3 and TRBJ1-4; possibly TRBD1 for D (5 bases). In germline, CDR1 is SGHTA, CDR2 FQGTGA. This CDR3 is 17 amino acids long. The V gene lost 4 bases and the J gene lost 0 bases, with 15 bases spanning the gap. The CDR3 loop is CASSSHGGVATNEKLFF. In DNA form, the CDR3 reads TGTGCCAGCAGCTCCCACGGGGGGGTAGCAACTAATGAAAAACTGTTTTTT.

The chain recombines TRBV15 with TRBJ1-4; D perhaps matches TRBD1 (5 bases). The CDR3 length is 14 residues. V gave up 0 bases and J gave up 7 bases, with 9 bases separating them. The V gene's germline CDR1 is LNHNV and CDR2 YYDKDF (reference sequence). CDR3 sequence: CATSRDRTIEKLFF. In DNA form, the CDR3 reads TGTGCCACCAGCAGAGATCGGACAATTGAAAAACTGTTTTTT.

This clone was picked up one time. This chain uses TRBV27 with TRBJ1-2, with 8 bases aligning to TRBD1. The length of the CDR3 is 17 residues. CDR1 and CDR2 (germline): MNHEY, SMNVEV (reference sequence). V lost 10 bases to trimming and J lost 4 bases; unmatched junction nucleotides: 20. CDR3 nucleotide sequence: TGTGCCACCCCACGGGAGGACAGGGCGGCTAGGGGCTATGGCTACACCTTC. This sequence encodes CATPREDRAARGYGYTF.

The chain has TRBV27 and TRBJ2-7, with no clear D. Germline CDR1 MNHEY, CDR2 SMNVEV (reference sequence). With 3 bases removed from V and 4 bases from J, the gap between germline ends came to 13 bases. The CDR3 contains 14 residues. CDR3 region: CASSFSRLGYEQYF. CDR3 DNA: TGTGCCAGCAGTTTTTCGCGGTTGGGTTACGAGCAGTACTTC.

The rearrangement uses TRBV4-1 and TRBJ2-7; D remains ambiguous. V lost 0 bases, J lost 3 bases, and 9 bases lay in between. Germline loops: CDR1 MGHRA, CDR2 YSYEKL. The length of the CDR3 is 14 residues. The CDR3 loop reads CASSQDVENYEQYF. The CDR3 DNA follows: TGCGCCAGCAGCCAAGATGTGGAGAACTACGAGCAGTACTTC.

The chain recombines TRBV6-1 with TRBJ1-5; TRBD1 matches 10 bases. There are 18 residues in the CDR3. In germline, CDR1 is MNHNS, CDR2 SASEGT. J lost 2 bases, V lost 2 bases, and 9 bases had no gene match. DNA of the CDR3: TGTGCCAGCAGTGAACCGGGAGACAGGGGGCTTGGCAATCAGCCCCAGCATTTT. This gives the protein CASSEPGDRGLGNQPQHF.

Regarding this clone: Additional DNA sequences in this sample encode the identical CDR3. The genes are TRBV11-3 and TRBJ2-1; D not resolved. V shed 1 base and J shed 6 bases, with 4 bases lying between them. Germline CDR1 and CDR2: SGHNT and YENEEA. The CDR3 loop spans 12 amino acids. In nucleotides, the CDR3 is TGTGCCAGCAGCTTAGGGTCCAATGAGCAGTTCTTC. Translated: CASSLGSNEQFF. Based on the CDR3 plus reference TRBV11-3 and TRBJ2-1, the full variable domain is EAGVVQSPRYKIIEKKQPVAFWCNPISGHNTLYWYLQNLGQGPELLIRYENEEAVDDSQLPKDRFSAERLKGVDSTLKIQPAELGDSAVYLCASSLGSNEQFFGPGTRLTVL.